This T cell receptor beta chain appears in the sequencing data of a study of blood T cell repertoires in COVID-19. Across the whole study: Acute-phase and convalescent COVID-19 samples originated in the United States, Italy and Spain. The analysed material was cDNA or gDNA that came from T cells, B-cell-depleted T cells, or PBMCs.

As handled by the study authors: Estimation of nucleated cell counts relied on the amplification of reference gene primers. Profiled with immunoSEQ multiplex PCR; TCRdb holds only in-frame clones, not every one. D and trimming come from the DNA, and the V and J calls and clone size come from that table. The sample has some 160,000 clones, just under 80% seen once. V lost 2 bases and J lost 4; bases outside the gene matches: 3. CDR1 and CDR2 (germline): SGHTS, YDEGEE. This CDR3 is 14 amino acids long. The specimen sequenced was peripheral blood. The sequence derives from a woman at least 80 years old with acute or convalescent COVID-19. The chain recombines TRBV5-8 with TRBJ1-5; 7 bases fit TRBD1. The CDR3 DNA reads TGTGCCAGCAGCTTAGGGGGCTTAAATCAGCCCCAGCATTTT. Protein: CASSLGGLNQPQHF.